This TCR delta chain comes out of a study of γδ T cells in repeated Plasmodium falciparum infection. Study overall: Some Malian samples span acute malaria episodes; others come from no-transmission periods. Whole-study findings and limits: Repeated controlled infections reportedly drove waves of new clonotype selection in Vdelta2-negative, mostly Vdelta1+, gammadelta repertoires. One small rural Malian village, predominantly a single ethnic group, supplied the cohort.

This clone was recorded a few times. Its antigen remains unidentified. TCRdb pairs this DNA with a much larger clone's protein that differs at residue 6, likely a read error; the protein shown was translated from the DNA. Flow sorting of PBMC yielded separate Vgamma9/Vdelta2+ and Vdelta2-negative gammadelta T cell populations for bulk repertoire analysis. Germline assignment: CDR1 TSWWSYY and CDR2 QGS. The CDR3 is 19 amino acids. V was clipped by 1 base and J by 4 bases; unmatched bases: 18. TCRdb used CATT to re-call clones from the multiplex PCR reads. The top ten hold about 15% of the sample, which has approximately 60,000 delta-chain clones, about 1.5% seen once.

This sequence originates from a pool of human donors (malaria-infected and uninfected, not separated). The sequencing input was gamma-delta T cells from blood. This chain uses TRDV1 with TRDJ1; TRDD3 agrees at 7 bases. Because TCRdb records no J gene, it was assigned here through a match of the DNA to germline. The CDR3 loop reads CALGERKADWGARVDKLIF. The CDR3 bases are TGTGCTCTTGGGGAACGTAAGGCGGACTGGGGTGCTCGGGTCGATAAACTCATCTTT.